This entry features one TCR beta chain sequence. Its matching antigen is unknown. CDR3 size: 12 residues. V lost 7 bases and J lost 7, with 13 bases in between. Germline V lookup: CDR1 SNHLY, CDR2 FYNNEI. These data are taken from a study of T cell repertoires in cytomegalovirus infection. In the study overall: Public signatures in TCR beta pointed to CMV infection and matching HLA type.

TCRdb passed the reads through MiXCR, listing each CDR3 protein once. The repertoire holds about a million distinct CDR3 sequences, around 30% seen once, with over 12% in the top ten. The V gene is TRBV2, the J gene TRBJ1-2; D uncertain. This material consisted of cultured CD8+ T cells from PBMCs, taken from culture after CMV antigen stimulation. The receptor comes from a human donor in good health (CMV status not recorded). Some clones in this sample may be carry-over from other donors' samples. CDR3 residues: CASNSRNRGYTF. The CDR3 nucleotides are TGTGCCAGCAATTCGAGGAATCGTGGCTACACCTTC.